These 30 T cell receptor beta chains share one sample of origin, sequenced in a study of shared clonotypes between healthy human individuals. Using immunoSEQ multiplex PCR, the repertoire was profiled, and TCRdb retains in-frame clones only, with some absent. The sample has over 1.4 million clones; approximately 97% are singletons. Sequenced: naive CD4+ T cells sorted from blood. Described subset: CD45RA+ positively selected. These receptors originate from a man younger than 40 in good health.

The chain employs TRBV28 and TRBJ2-7; possible D gene TRBD2, 5 bases. The CDR3 spans 12 residues. V lost 10 bases and J lost 2, with 12 bases in between. CDR1 and CDR2 (germline): MDHEN, SYDVKM. The CDR3: CATTTGTYEQYF. As DNA, the CDR3 is TGTGCCACCACGACGGGAACCTACGAGCAGTACTTC. The entire variable domain, with the rest obtained from reference TRBV28 and TRBJ2-7, is as follows: DVKVTQSSRYLVKRTGEKVFLECVQDMDHENMFWYRQDPGLGLRLIYFSYDVKMKEKGDIPEGYSVSREKKERFSLILESASTNQTSMYLCATTTGTYEQYFGPGTRLTVT.

CDR3 DNA: TGCGCCAGCAGCTCCGACCCAAGGCATGAAAAACTGTTTTTT. Translated: CASSSDPRHEKLFF. J is TRBJ1-4 and V is TRBV5-1; D is ambiguous. V gave up 3 bases and J gave up 6 bases, with 12 bases separating them. CDR3 size: 14 residues. Germline CDR1 reads SGHRS; CDR2 reads YFSETQ.

The chain joins TRBV2 to TRBJ1-1; no reliable D call. V dropped 7 bases and J dropped 4 bases, with 7 bases sitting between them. Germline V CDR1 and CDR2: SNHLY, FYNNEI. The CDR3 is made up of 11 amino acids. The CDR3 bases are TGTGCCAGCAAGAAAGGCACTGAAGCTTTCTTT. This gives the protein CASKKGTEAFF.

As concerns this clone: Distinct nucleotide sequences in the sample also encode this CDR3. This chain links TRBV5-1 with TRBJ2-7, with 11 positions matching TRBD2. This CDR3 has 16 residues. J lost 2 bases, V lost 0 bases, and 4 bases had no gene match. Germline V gene lookup returns CDR1 SGHRS and CDR2 YFSETQ. The CDR3 nucleotides read TGCGCCAGCAGCTTGGACCTAGCGGGAGGAACCTACGAGCAGTACTTC. This gives the protein CASSLDLAGGTYEQYF. The variable domain in full, completed from reference TRBV5-1 and TRBJ2-7, reads KAGVTQTPRYLIKTRGQQVTLSCSPISGHRSVSWYQQTPGQGLQFLFEYFSETQRNKGNFPGRFSGRQFSNSRSEMNVSTLELGDSALYLCASSLDLAGGTYEQYFGPGTRLTVT.

The CDR3 loop reads CASSGRSGDYNEQFF. As DNA, the CDR3 is TGTGCCAGCAGTGGGCGGTCAGGGGACTACAATGAGCAGTTCTTC. The V and J genes are TRBV2 and TRBJ2-1; TRBD1 is a possible D gene (6 bases). V shed 4 bases and J shed 3 bases, with 13 bases lying between them. Germline loops: CDR1 SNHLY, CDR2 FYNNEI. This CDR3 has 15 amino acids.

This sequence joins TRBV6-5 and TRBJ2-1; the D gene could be TRBD1 or TRBD2 (6 bases each). The V end was cut by 7 bases, the J end by 9 bases, with 16 bases between. Germline CDR1 MNHEY, CDR2 SVGAGI. This CDR3 spans 13 amino acids. CDR3 region: CASKKSGGGEQFF. In DNA form, the CDR3 reads TGTGCCAGCAAAAAGTCCGGGGGCGGTGAGCAGTTCTTC.

The genes are TRBV28 and TRBJ2-3; 7 bases match TRBD1. V dropped 5 bases and J dropped 4; count of bases not matched to a gene: 9. The CDR3 is 15 amino acids. Germline loops: CDR1 MDHEN, CDR2 SYDVKM. CDR3 coding DNA: TGTGCCAGCAGTCCATCGCCGGGACAGCCAGATACGCAGTATTTT. This gives the protein CASSPSPGQPDTQYF. The full variable domain, in which reference TRBV28 and TRBJ2-3 provide the parts outside the CDR3, is DVKVTQSSRYLVKRTGEKVFLECVQDMDHENMFWYRQDPGLGLRLIYFSYDVKMKEKGDIPEGYSVSREKKERFSLILESASTNQTSMYLCASSPSPGQPDTQYFGPGTRLTVL.

The rearrangement joins TRBV2 to TRBJ1-2; TRBD1 matches at 8 bases. Germline CDR1 and CDR2: SNHLY and FYNNEI. The CDR3 has 15 amino acids. The V segment lost 3 bases and the J segment 2 bases; nucleotides outside the gene matches: 5. The CDR3 nucleotides are TGTGCCAGCAGTGACCGGACAGGGCAAAACTATGGCTACACCTTC. Its protein product is CASSDRTGQNYGYTF.

The V call is TRBV2, the J call TRBJ2-1; tentatively, D is TRBD1 (5 bases). Germline lookup yields CDR1 SNHLY and CDR2 FYNNEI. V lost 3 bases and J 3 bases, leaving 12 bases between the germline ends. This CDR3 is built from 15 residues. CDR3 sequence: CASSDGRVVYNEQFF. For the CDR3, the DNA is TGTGCCAGCAGTGACGGCAGGGTAGTCTACAATGAGCAGTTCTTC.

CDR3 loop: CASSYSGGSRGEQYF. CDR3 DNA: TGTGCCAGCAGTTACTCGGGCGGGAGCAGGGGGGAGCAGTACTTC. V and J are TRBV6-5 and TRBJ2-7; D may match TRBD1 or TRBD2 (7 bases each). The CDR3 length is 15 residues. From germline, CDR1 is MNHEY and CDR2 SVGAGI. V shed 0 bases and J shed 7 bases, with 16 bases lying between them.

The rearrangement uses TRBV28 and TRBJ2-1; 9 positions match TRBD1. The CDR3 totals 14 residues. CDR1 is MDHEN, CDR2 SYDVKM, per germline. J was trimmed by 4 bases and V by 6 bases; bases with no gene match: 4. DNA for the CDR3: TGTGCCAGCAGGACGGGACAGGGATACAATGAGCAGTTCTTC. It translates to CASRTGQGYNEQFF.

The chain recombines TRBV6-1 with TRBJ2-1; 7 bases are shared with TRBD1. The CDR3 extends over 14 amino acids. The germline CDR1 and CDR2 sequences are MNHNS and SASEGT. J gave up 4 bases and V 3 bases, and 3 bases lay outside the gene matches. The DNA of the CDR3 is TGTGCCAGCAGTGAGGTGGGACAGTACAATGAGCAGTTCTTC. This codes for CASSEVGQYNEQFF.

The chain is built from TRBV5-6 and TRBJ1-4; weak D call: TRBD1 (6 bases). This CDR3 has 16 amino acids. The germline CDR1 and CDR2 sequences are SGHDT and YYEEEE. The ends were cut back, 1 base at V and 6 bases at J, with 16 bases in the middle. The CDR3 is CASSLFSPDRDEKLFF. The CDR3 DNA reads TGTGCCAGCAGCTTGTTTAGTCCGGACAGAGATGAAAAACTGTTTTTT.

On this clone: Additional DNA sequences in this sample encode the identical CDR3. The rearrangement uses TRBV5-1 and TRBJ2-5; a possible D gene is TRBD1 (5 bases). The germline V and J ends were trimmed by 0 bases and 1 base, with 7 bases remaining between them. The CDR3 has 14 residues. Germline V lookup: CDR1 SGHRS, CDR2 YFSETQ. CDR3 DNA: TGCGCCAGCAGCTTGGCTGGGGCCCAAGAGACCCAGTACTTC. It is translated as CASSLAGAQETQYF.

The chain couples TRBV30 to TRBJ1-5, with D hard to call. CDR3 length equals 13 residues. V lost 4 bases, J lost 5 bases, and 12 bases lay in between. Per the germline V gene, CDR1 is GTSNPN and CDR2 is SVGIG (reference sequence). The CDR3 nucleotides read TGTGCCTGGACCACGGGTTTGGATCAGCCCCAGCATTTT. Protein: CAWTTGLDQPQHF.

The V gene is TRBV5-4, the J gene TRBJ2-7, with a possible D match to TRBD2 (6 bases). The CDR3 contains 16 residues. CDR1 is SGHNT and CDR2 is YYREEE in the germline V gene (reference sequence). The V end lost 0 bases, the J end lost 4 bases, and 17 bases lay between the germline ends. CDR3 nucleotide sequence: TGTGCCAGCAGCTTGGAACTAGCTAAATTACCTTACGAGCAGTACTTC. Its protein is CASSLELAKLPYEQYF.

The CDR3, as DNA: TGTGCCAGCAGCTTAAGGGGACAGCCTTACGAGCAGTACTTC. Translation gives CASSLRGQPYEQYF. V gene TRBV11-2 combines with J gene TRBJ2-7; 7 bases are shared with TRBD1. The CDR3 consists of 14 residues. In germline, CDR1 is SGHAT, CDR2 FQNNGV. The V gene end was trimmed by 2 bases and the J gene end by 4 bases; junction bases not matched to a gene: 5.

About this clone: This sample includes further DNA sequences coding for the same CDR3. The chain joins TRBV15 to TRBJ2-5; no firm D call. The CDR3 has 12 amino acids. Germline V gene sequence: CDR1 LNHNV, CDR2 YYDKDF (reference sequence). The V end lost 1 base, the J end lost 5 bases, and 5 bases lay between the germline ends. The CDR3 spells CATSRAGETQYF. CDR3 nucleotides: TGTGCCACCAGCAGAGCCGGGGAGACCCAGTACTTC.

This chain connects TRBV5-4 to TRBJ2-5; 8 nucleotides agree with TRBD2. V trimming: 0 bases; J trimming: 5 bases; junction bases outside the gene matches: 3. This CDR3 is 14 amino acids long. Germline lookup yields CDR1 SGHNT and CDR2 YYREEE (reference sequence). The CDR3 nucleotides are TGTGCCAGCAGCTTGGAACTAGCGGACGAGACCCAGTACTTC. This gives the protein CASSLELADETQYF.

The V call is TRBV7-2, the J call TRBJ2-1; D remains unclear. This CDR3 is built from 12 residues. V lost 1 base, J lost 9 bases, and 7 bases lay in between. Germline V gene data show CDR1 as SGHTA and CDR2 as FQGNSA. The CDR3: CASSLVFLEQFF. CDR3 DNA: TGTGCCAGCAGCTTAGTCTTCCTTGAGCAGTTCTTC.

The V and J genes are TRBV29-1 and TRBJ2-5, with D unresolved. Germline V gene data show CDR1 as SQVTM and CDR2 as ANQGSEA. Trimming took 3 bases from V and 2 from J, leaving 10 bases between them. The CDR3 is 13 amino acids. CDR3: CSVERHQQETQYF. CDR3 coding DNA: TGCAGCGTTGAGCGACACCAACAAGAGACCCAGTACTTC.

This chain links TRBV6-1 with TRBJ2-7, with 10 bases that match TRBD1. With V trimmed by 6 bases and J by 4 bases, 6 bases remained unmatched. The CDR3 sequence is 14 residues long. Germline values: CDR1 MNHNS, CDR2 SASEGT. For the CDR3, the DNA is TGTGCCAGCAGACTGACAGGGGGCATATACGAGCAGTACTTC. It yields the protein CASRLTGGIYEQYF.

This clone came up once. The chain has TRBV19 and TRBJ1-2; D remains ambiguous. The germline V gene encodes CDR1 LNHDA and CDR2 SQIVND (reference sequence). Trimming removed 5 bases at V and 1 base at J, with 14 bases between. This CDR3 comprises 15 residues. In DNA, the CDR3 is TGTGCCAGTAGTCTACTATCGATTCGTAACTATGGCTACACCTTC. Translation gives CASSLLSIRNYGYTF.

This chain joins TRBV2 and TRBJ1-2, with D unresolved. Trimming shortened V by 6 bases and J by 7 bases, and 18 bases separated the two germline ends. Germline CDR1 and CDR2: SNHLY and FYNNEI. The CDR3 length is 14 residues. The CDR3 is CASSSEGRAGGYTF. The CDR3 region has the DNA TGTGCCAGCAGCTCCGAGGGCCGGGCCGGTGGCTACACCTTC. The whole variable domain, filled in from reference TRBV2 and TRBJ1-2, reads EPEVTQTPSHQVTQMGQEVILRCVPISNHLYFYWYRQILGQKVEFLVSFYNNEISEKSEIFDDQFSVERPDGSNFTLKIRSTKLEDSAMYFCASSSEGRAGGYTFGSGTRLTVV.

V gene TRBV5-4 combines with J gene TRBJ2-2; 12 bases map to TRBD1. CDR1 SGHNT and CDR2 YYREEE come from the germline V gene (reference sequence). The CDR3 totals 18 residues. V shed 3 bases, J shed 1 base, and the junction held 7 bases outside the gene matches. The CDR3 region is CASSSPGQGALNTGELFF. CDR3 in DNA: TGTGCCAGCAGCTCTCCGGGACAGGGGGCGTTGAACACCGGGGAGCTGTTTTTT.

The chain couples TRBV10-3 to TRBJ1-3; the D gene is possibly TRBD1 (6 bases). Germline V CDR1 and CDR2: ENHRY, SYGVKD. The CDR3 sequence is 13 residues long. The V end lost 10 bases, the J end lost 0 bases, and 10 bases lay between the germline ends. CDR3 amino acids: CATGTSSGNTIYF. The DNA for the CDR3 is TGTGCCACCGGGACATCCTCTGGAAACACCATATATTTT.

This chain connects TRBV20-1 to TRBJ2-7; D call uncertain. Germline V gene lookup returns CDR1 DFQATT and CDR2 SNEGSKA (reference sequence). CDR3 size: 10 residues. Deletions cut 2 bases from V and 7 bases from J, with 6 bases between. CDR3 region: CSARFIEQYF. For the CDR3, the DNA is TGCAGTGCTAGATTTATTGAGCAGTACTTC.

The rearrangement uses TRBV5-1 and TRBJ2-7, with 7 nucleotides matching TRBD2. Looked up from germline, CDR1 is SGHRS and CDR2 is YFSETQ. CDR3 length equals 16 residues. V lost 0 bases, J lost 1 base, and 7 bases stayed unmatched. In DNA form, the CDR3 reads TGCGCCAGCAGCTTGGTTCTAGCGGACATATCCTACGAGCAGTACTTC. Amino acid sequence: CASSLVLADISYEQYF.

The rearrangement uses TRBV6-5 and TRBJ1-1; TRBD1 agrees at 10 bases. The V and J ends lost 2 bases and 6 bases, in that order; junction bases with no gene match: 3. The CDR3 is made up of 14 amino acids. Germline V CDR1 and CDR2: MNHEY, SVGAGI. As DNA, the CDR3 is TGTGCCAGCAGTTACCGGACAGGGGGAGCTGAAGCTTTCTTT. Protein product: CASSYRTGGAEAFF.

This sequence joins TRBV4-1 and TRBJ1-2, with D perhaps TRBD1 (5 bases). Trimming pared 4 bases from V and 0 bases from J, leaving 15 bases between. Looked up from germline, CDR1 is MGHRA and CDR2 is YSYEKL. The CDR3 runs to 16 residues. CDR3 bases: TGCGCCAGCAGCCTATCTCCGGGGGGAGCTAACTATGGCTACACCTTC. It codes for CASSLSPGGANYGYTF.